The 4 T cell receptor beta chains below all came from one sample that was sequenced in a study of T cells in localized non-small cell lung cancer. Sequenced by immunoSEQ multiplex PCR; TCRdb stores in-frame clones only, minus some. This table has about 26,000 clones, 88% appearing once. Specimen: peripheral blood, collected before any cancer treatment. The receptors originated from a female donor aged 60 or older with stage II squamous cell lung carcinoma.

The CDR3: CASSLYREGYGYTF. CDR3 nucleotide sequence: TGTGCCAGCAGCCTGTACAGGGAAGGGTATGGCTACACCTTC. The chain employs TRBV6-5 and TRBJ1-2; tentatively, D is TRBD1 (6 bases). The CDR3 consists of 14 residues. The V gene's germline CDR1 is MNHEY and CDR2 SVGAGI. V was pared by 6 bases and J by 5 bases, with 16 bases between.

The sample holds a few counts of this clone. J is TRBJ2-1 and V is TRBV7-8; 7 bases are shared with TRBD2. The CDR3 length is 15 residues. J was trimmed by 8 bases and V by 1 base; bases with no gene match: 8. CDR1 and CDR2 from the germline V gene are SGHVS and FQNEAQ. This CDR3 is CASSLGVGGFHEQFF. In DNA form, the CDR3 reads TGTGCCAGCAGCTTAGGAGTGGGAGGGTTCCATGAGCAGTTCTTC.

V and J are TRBV5-1 and TRBJ2-2, with D perhaps TRBD2 (6 bases). V shed 7 bases and J shed 7 bases, with 8 bases lying between them. Per the germline V gene, CDR1 is SGHRS and CDR2 is YFSETQ. The CDR3 extends over 11 amino acids. The CDR3 DNA sequence: TGCGCCAGCGAGGAGGGCGGGGAGCTGTTTTTT. It yields the protein CASEEGGELFF.

The rearrangement uses TRBV7-8 and TRBJ2-2; D unclear. Germline CDR1 is SGHVS and CDR2 is FQNEAQ. V was pared by 1 base and J by 6 bases, with 12 bases between. The length of the CDR3 is 15 residues. The CDR3 DNA follows: TGTGCCAGCAGCTTAGGTCAACACTTGTCCGGGGAGCTGTTTTTT. This sequence encodes CASSLGQHLSGELFF.